The rows below give T cell receptor beta chains drawn from one sample of a study of blood T cell repertoires in COVID-19. The protocol was immunoSEQ multiplex PCR, while the TCRdb copy is restricted to in-frame clones and leaves out a portion. Among 400,000 or so clones listed, around 90% were seen once. Sequences were obtained from peripheral blood. Receptors originate from a human donor in a cohort sampled during active COVID-19. CDR3s include the opening cysteine and the closing phenylalanine or tryptophan. The order of the fields is J gene, D gene, clone size, V gene, CDR3 DNA, CDR3 protein. D genes are given only for firm matches. Where a row states a size, it is once, few, many or the class of an expanded clone; other rows omit it.

j_call: TRBJ2-7; d_call: NA; clone_size: NA; v_call: TRBV4-1; cdr3_nt: TGCGCCAGCAGCCAAGGCGACATGTCCTACGAGCAGTACTTC; cdr3_aa: CASSQGDMSYEQYF
j_call: TRBJ2-3; d_call: NA; clone_size: NA; v_call: TRBV3-1/TRBV3-2; cdr3_nt: TGTGCCAGCAGCCAAGAGCAGAGGGATACGCAGTATTTT; cdr3_aa: CASSQEQRDTQYF
j_call: TRBJ1-1; d_call: NA; clone_size: NA; v_call: TRBV6-2/TRBV6-3; cdr3_nt: TGTGCCAGCAGTTACCAGGGCCCGAACACTGAAGCTTTCTTT; cdr3_aa: CASSYQGPNTEAFF
j_call: TRBJ1-2; d_call: NA; clone_size: NA; v_call: TRBV6-6; cdr3_nt: TGTGCCAGCAGTTACTCAGGGTCTACAGGCTATGGCTACACCTTC; cdr3_aa: CASSYSGSTGYGYTF
j_call: TRBJ2-2; d_call: TRBD2; clone_size: once; v_call: TRBV5-1; cdr3_nt: TGCGCCAGCAGCTCGGGGACTAGCCCTTCGGCACACGGGGAGCTGTTTTTT; cdr3_aa: CASSSGTSPSAHGELFF
j_call: TRBJ2-5; d_call: NA; clone_size: NA; v_call: TRBV5-4; cdr3_nt: TGTGCCAGCAGCTTGTCTAGCCGTCGCCAAGAGACCCAGTACTTC; cdr3_aa: CASSLSSRRQETQYF
j_call: TRBJ2-2; d_call: NA; clone_size: NA; v_call: TRBV11-2; cdr3_nt: TGTGCCAGCAGCTTAGTTCGATTCGGGGCCGGGGAGCTGTTTTTT; cdr3_aa: CASSLVRFGAGELFF
j_call: TRBJ1-5; d_call: NA; clone_size: NA; v_call: TRBV5-1; cdr3_nt: TGCGCCAGCAGCTTATTCGGGGTTGGGGAGGACGGAGATCAGCCCCAGCATTTT; cdr3_aa: CASSLFGVGEDGDQPQHF
j_call: TRBJ1-2; d_call: TRBD1; clone_size: NA; v_call: TRBV30; cdr3_nt: TGTGCCTGGAGTGGAGACAGGGGGCTTGGTGGCTACACCTTC; cdr3_aa: CAWSGDRGLGGYTF
j_call: TRBJ2-3; d_call: NA; clone_size: NA; v_call: TRBV29-1; cdr3_nt: TGCAGCGTTCCCGACTTCGACAGTGCTAGCACAGATACGCAGTATTTT; cdr3_aa: CSVPDFDSASTDTQYF
j_call: TRBJ2-3; d_call: TRBD2; clone_size: NA; v_call: TRBV7-8; cdr3_nt: TGTGCCAGCAGCTTAGCCCAGGGACTAGCGGGGGCCGCAGATACGCAGTATTTT; cdr3_aa: CASSLAQGLAGAADTQYF
j_call: TRBJ1-2; d_call: NA; clone_size: NA; v_call: TRBV5-4; cdr3_nt: TGTGCCAGCAGCTTGGAGGGGTACGGCTACACCTTC; cdr3_aa: CASSLEGYGYTF
j_call: TRBJ1-5; d_call: TRBD1; clone_size: NA; v_call: TRBV28; cdr3_nt: TGTGCCAGCAGTACTAGGGGGCCGGACAGGGCGGGACAGCCCCAGCATTTT; cdr3_aa: CASSTRGPDRAGQPQHF
j_call: TRBJ2-1; d_call: NA; clone_size: NA; v_call: TRBV7-2; cdr3_nt: TGTGCCAGCAGAGCCCCCGTGACTGATTCACTAAATGAGCAGTTCTTC; cdr3_aa: CASRAPVTDSLNEQFF
j_call: TRBJ2-1; d_call: NA; clone_size: NA; v_call: TRBV5-1; cdr3_nt: TGCGCCAGCAGCTTGCAGGGGACCGGAGAGCAGTTCTTC; cdr3_aa: CASSLQGTGEQFF
j_call: TRBJ1-3; d_call: NA; clone_size: NA; v_call: TRBV19; cdr3_nt: TGTGCCAGTGCCTCGGGGAGAGGAAACACCATATATTTT; cdr3_aa: CASASGRGNTIYF
j_call: TRBJ2-2; d_call: TRBD2; clone_size: once; v_call: TRBV15; cdr3_nt: TGTGCCACCAGCATCCCCGGGACTAGCGGGACCGGGGAGCTGTTTTTT; cdr3_aa: CATSIPGTSGTGELFF
j_call: TRBJ1-1; d_call: TRBD1; clone_size: NA; v_call: TRBV7-6; cdr3_nt: TGTGCCAGCAGCTTAGTGGGACAGGGACAGAACACTGAAGCTTTCTTT; cdr3_aa: CASSLVGQGQNTEAFF
j_call: TRBJ1-5; d_call: TRBD1; clone_size: NA; v_call: TRBV7-7; cdr3_nt: TGTGCTAGCAGCTTAGATTCCCGGACAGGGGGCCGACAGCCCCAGCATTTT; cdr3_aa: CASSLDSRTGGRQPQHF
j_call: TRBJ1-1; d_call: NA; clone_size: NA; v_call: TRBV29-1; cdr3_nt: TGCAGCGTTCGATTTCGGGGAGCTGGCACTGAAGCTTTCTTT; cdr3_aa: CSVRFRGAGTEAFF
j_call: TRBJ2-2; d_call: NA; clone_size: few; v_call: TRBV12-3/TRBV12-4; cdr3_nt: TGTGCCAGCAGGAAACAAGACACCGGGGAGCTGTTTTTT; cdr3_aa: CASRKQDTGELFF